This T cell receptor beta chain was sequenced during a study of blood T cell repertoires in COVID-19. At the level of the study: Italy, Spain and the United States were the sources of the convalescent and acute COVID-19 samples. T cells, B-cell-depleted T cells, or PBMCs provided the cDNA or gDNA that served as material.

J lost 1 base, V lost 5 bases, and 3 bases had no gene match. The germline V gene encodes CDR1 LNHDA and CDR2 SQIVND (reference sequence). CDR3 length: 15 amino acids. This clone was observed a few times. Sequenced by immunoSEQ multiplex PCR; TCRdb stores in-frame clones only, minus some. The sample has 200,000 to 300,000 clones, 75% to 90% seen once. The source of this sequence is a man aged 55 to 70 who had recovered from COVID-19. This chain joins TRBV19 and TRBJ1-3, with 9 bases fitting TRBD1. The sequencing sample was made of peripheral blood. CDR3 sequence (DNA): TGTGCCAGTAGTGGACAGGGGATTTCTGGAAACACCATATATTTT. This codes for CASSGQGISGNTIYF. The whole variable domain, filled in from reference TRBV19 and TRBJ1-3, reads DGGITQSPKYLFRKEGQNVTLSCEQNLNHDAMYWYRQDPGQGLRLIYYSQIVNDFQKGDIAEGYSVSREKKESFPLTVTSAQKNPTAFYLCASSGQGISGNTIYFGEGSWLTVV.